This entry lists 31 T cell receptor beta chains sequenced from one sample in a study of control samples from healthy donors and cancer patients. Repertoires were generated with immunoSEQ multiplex PCR, while TCRdb's copy carries only in-frame clones and drops some. Among over 110,000 clones listed, approximately 92% were seen once. Sequenced input: blood. These receptors came from a man younger than 40 in good health.

The V gene is TRBV6-2 or TRBV6-3, the J gene TRBJ2-7, with D unclear. V lost 2 bases and J 2 bases, leaving 13 bases between the germline ends. Germline-derived CDR1 and CDR2 are MNHEY and SVGEGT. The CDR3 is 15 residues long. The CDR3 nucleotides read TGTGCCAGCAGTTACCTACCTACTGGTCCCTACGAGCAGTACTTC. It specifies CASSYLPTGPYEQYF.

The J gene is TRBJ1-2, the V gene TRBV24-1, with 9 positions matching TRBD1. CDR1 and CDR2 (germline): KGHDR, SFDVKD. The V segment lost 1 base and the J segment 0 bases; nucleotides outside the gene matches: 2. This CDR3 has 16 amino acids. DNA for the CDR3: TGTGCCACCAGTGATTTCAGACAGGGGGCTAACTATGGCTACACCTTC. Protein: CATSDFRQGANYGYTF.

This clone was found once. V gene TRBV6-5 combines with J gene TRBJ2-7; weak D call: TRBD1 (5 bases). The CDR3 has 15 residues. CDR1 MNHEY and CDR2 SVGAGI come from the germline V gene. Between the trimmed V and J ends, which lost 0 bases and 4 bases, there was a span of 13 bases. The CDR3 sequence: CASSYSRVRGYEQYF. The CDR3 DNA follows: TGTGCCAGCAGTTACTCGAGAGTTAGGGGATACGAGCAGTACTTC.

This clone was recorded only once. The rearrangement joins TRBV6-5 to TRBJ1-3; the match to TRBD1 covers 7 bases. J was trimmed by 3 bases and V by 5 bases; bases with no gene match: 4. The CDR3 is 14 residues long. Looked up from germline, CDR1 is MNHEY and CDR2 is SVGAGI. For the CDR3, the DNA is TGTGCCAGCAGTCGCGACAGGGTTGGAAACACCATATATTTT. It is translated as CASSRDRVGNTIYF.

V usage is TRBV19 and J usage is TRBJ1-2; TRBD1 matches at 10 bases. From germline, CDR1 is LNHDA and CDR2 SQIVND (reference sequence). The CDR3 sequence is 15 residues long. V was pared by 5 bases and J by 0 bases, with 3 bases of the junction left unmatched. CDR3 in amino acids: CASSPGTGANYGYTF. The CDR3 nucleotides are TGTGCCAGTAGTCCGGGGACAGGGGCTAACTATGGCTACACCTTC.

A remark on this clone: Its ends do not fully match the called genes, so a read error is possible. The chain recombines TRBV7-7 with TRBJ2-5, with 8 bases that match TRBD1. This CDR3 spans 15 amino acids. The germline V gene encodes CDR1 SSHAT and CDR2 FNYEAQ (reference sequence). CDR3 loop: CASSADRGITETQYF. CDR3 coding DNA: TGTGCTAGCAGCGCCGACAGGGGTATCACAGAGACCCAGTACTTC.

The V call is TRBV25-1, the J call TRBJ2-7, with 12 positions matching TRBD2. The CDR3 spans 14 residues. The V gene's germline CDR1 is MGHDK and CDR2 SYGVNS. V trimming: 4 bases; J trimming: 3 bases; junction bases outside the gene matches: 1. The CDR3: CASSAGLAGYEQYF. The CDR3 DNA is TGTGCCAGCAGTGCGGGACTAGCGGGCTACGAGCAGTACTTC.

This clone was picked up one time. This chain joins TRBV19 and TRBJ1-2; D ambiguous. The V end was cut by 3 bases, the J end by 4 bases, with 15 bases between. Germline CDR1 LNHDA, CDR2 SQIVND (reference sequence). This CDR3 is built from 15 residues. CDR3 bases: TGTGCCAGTAGTATGGTTTGGGTGCCTGGCTATGGCTACACCTTC. It specifies CASSMVWVPGYGYTF. The full variable domain, with the rest looked up from reference TRBV19 and TRBJ1-2, is DGGITQSPKYLFRKEGQNVTLSCEQNLNHDAMYWYRQDPGQGLRLIYYSQIVNDFQKGDIAEGYSVSREKKESFPLTVTSAQKNPTAFYLCASSMVWVPGYGYTFGSGTRLTVV.

The chain links TRBV10-2 to TRBJ1-1, with TRBD1 matching 9 bases. With 6 bases clipped from V and 4 bases from J, the junction kept 6 bases outside the gene matches. The CDR3 is made up of 14 amino acids. Germline assignment: CDR1 WSHSY and CDR2 SAAADI. CDR3: CASRRDRVTTEAFF. The CDR3 nucleotides are TGCGCCAGCAGGCGGGACAGGGTAACCACTGAAGCTTTCTTT.

This sequence joins TRBV29-1 and TRBJ2-7, with 10 bases fitting TRBD1. The CDR3 sequence is 12 residues long. V lost 7 bases to trimming and J lost 3 bases; unmatched junction nucleotides: 3. The V gene's germline CDR1 is SQVTM and CDR2 ANQGSEA. The CDR3 reads CSGGQGIYEQYF. In DNA, the CDR3 is TGCAGCGGGGGACAGGGGATCTACGAGCAGTACTTC.

J is TRBJ2-3 and V is TRBV19; no clear D. The germline CDR1 and CDR2 sequences are LNHDA and SQIVND (reference sequence). The V end was cut by 6 bases, the J end by 0 bases, with 7 bases between. The length of the CDR3 is 13 residues. CDR3 in amino acids: CASRTYSTDTQYF. The CDR3 DNA reads as TGTGCCAGTAGGACATATAGCACAGATACGCAGTATTTT.

Turning to this clone: The sample contains more than one DNA sequence encoding this CDR3. V and J are TRBV27 and TRBJ2-7, with D possibly matching TRBD2 (5 bases). Germline V CDR1 and CDR2: MNHEY, SMNVEV (reference sequence). The CDR3 is made up of 13 amino acids. Trimming removed 3 bases from V and 1 base from J, with 7 bases in between. CDR3 residues: CASSFSGSYEQYF. The CDR3, as DNA: TGTGCCAGCAGTTTCAGCGGTTCCTACGAGCAGTACTTC.

This clone has just one count. The chain carries TRBV28 and TRBJ2-7; 7 nucleotides agree with TRBD2. Germline trimming cut 6 bases from V and 0 bases from J; bases unmatched to any gene: 2. Looked up from germline, CDR1 is MDHEN and CDR2 is SYDVKM. The CDR3 consists of 13 residues. The CDR3 DNA is TGTGCCAGCAGGGGCGGGAGCTCCTACGAGCAGTACTTC. Its protein is CASRGGSSYEQYF.

This chain uses TRBV10-3 with TRBJ1-1; 8 bases map to TRBD1. Per germline, CDR1 ENHRY and CDR2 SYGVKD. Trimming at V came to 7 bases and at J to 2 bases, leaving 6 bases not matched to a gene. This CDR3 is 14 amino acids long. CDR3 sequence (DNA): TGTGCCATCAACCCGACAGGGGATAACACTGAAGCTTTCTTT. As protein: CAINPTGDNTEAFF.

The CDR3 coding sequence is TGTGCCAGCAGTACCCGGGGGCCCTCCTACAATGAGCAGTTCTTC. Residues: CASSTRGPSYNEQFF. This chain uses TRBV27 with TRBJ2-1, with D perhaps matching TRBD1 or TRBD2 (6 bases each). V lost 5 bases and J 0 bases, leaving 11 bases between the germline ends. Germline CDR1 and CDR2: MNHEY and SMNVEV (reference sequence). The CDR3 runs to 15 residues.

In its sample, this clone was seen a few times. The rearrangement uses TRBV28 and TRBJ1-2, with 9 bases lining up with TRBD1. Germline V CDR1 and CDR2: MDHEN, SYDVKM. CDR3 size: 15 residues. V gave up 4 bases and J gave up 6 bases; unmatched junction bases: 9. This CDR3 is CASSSLWDREDGYTF. CDR3 bases: TGTGCCAGCAGTTCACTATGGGACAGGGAGGATGGCTACACCTTC.

This chain joins TRBV19 and TRBJ1-2, with D perhaps TRBD1 (6 bases). This CDR3 has 11 amino acids. V was shortened by 10 bases and J by 6 bases, with 12 bases between the two germline ends. Germline values: CDR1 LNHDA, CDR2 SQIVND (reference sequence). The CDR3 loop reads CATRRGDGYTF. CDR3 bases: TGTGCCACCCGTAGGGGGGATGGCTACACCTTC.

The chain links TRBV11-2 to TRBJ2-1, with D maybe TRBD2 (5 bases). The CDR3 totals 15 residues. Between the trimmed V and J ends, which lost 1 base and 6 bases, there was a span of 13 bases. Germline loops: CDR1 SGHAT, CDR2 FQNNGV. The CDR3: CASSLVVSVGNEQFF. The CDR3 DNA sequence: TGTGCCAGCAGCTTAGTGGTTAGCGTGGGCAATGAGCAGTTCTTC.

About this clone: Sequence at one end of the junction differs from germline and may be a read error. The chain recombines TRBV7-7 with TRBJ2-1; D may be TRBD1 (5 bases). CDR1 and CDR2 (germline): SSHAT, FNYEAQ (reference sequence). The CDR3 totals 16 residues. In DNA, the CDR3 is TGTGCTAGCAGCGAAGGGGCACCGAGCTCCTACAATGAGCAGTTCTTC. Its translation: CASSEGAPSSYNEQFF. Full variable domain (remainder filled in from reference TRBV7-7 and TRBJ2-1): GAGVSQSPRYKVTKRGQDVTLRCDPISSHATLYWYQQALGQGPEFLTYFNYEAQPDKSGLPSDRFSAERPEGSISTLTIQRTEQRDSAMYRCASSEGAPSSYNEQFFGPGTRLTVL.

This chain uses TRBV18 with TRBJ2-5, with a tentative D call TRBD1 (5 bases). The germline gives CDR1 KGHSH, CDR2 LQKENI. The CDR3 spans 16 residues. Trimming pared 0 bases from V and 3 bases from J, leaving 14 bases between. In nucleotides, the CDR3 is TGTGCCAGCTCACCACCGATGTCCGAAGGGGAAGAGACCCAGTACTTC. Its translation: CASSPPMSEGEETQYF.

This chain joins TRBV15 and TRBJ1-1; the D is unclear. Germline V lookup: CDR1 LNHNV, CDR2 YYDKDF (reference sequence). Trimming stripped 2 bases from V and 3 bases from J, with 13 bases between. The CDR3 length is 15 residues. The CDR3 loop reads CATSRSLGVDTEAFF. As DNA, the CDR3 is TGTGCCACCAGCAGATCACTTGGGGTGGACACTGAAGCTTTCTTT.

The chain recombines TRBV7-7 with TRBJ1-5, with D unresolved. Germline loops: CDR1 SSHAT, CDR2 FNYEAQ (reference sequence). CDR3 size: 11 residues. In DNA form, the CDR3 reads TGTGATCGTGGGCTCAATCAGCCCCAGCATTTT. It encodes CDRGLNQPQHF. The full variable domain, completed using reference TRBV7-7 and TRBJ1-5, is GAGVSQSPRYKVTKRGQDVTLRCDPISSHATLYWYQQALGQGPEFLTYFNYEAQPDKSGLPSDRFSAERPEGSISTLTIQRTEQRDSAMYRCDRGLNQPQHFGDGTRLSIL.

This chain connects TRBV27 to TRBJ1-4; D is perhaps TRBD1 (5 bases). The CDR3 has 13 amino acids. Germline V gene sequence: CDR1 MNHEY, CDR2 SMNVEV (reference sequence). Trimming took 4 bases from V and 8 from J, leaving 11 bases between them. The DNA of the CDR3 is TGTGCCAGCAGTTCCAGGGCAAGAGAAAAACTGTTTTTT. Protein sequence: CASSSRAREKLFF.

The rearrangement links TRBV5-1 to TRBJ2-7; 8 nucleotides match TRBD2. The CDR3 runs 15 residues. V was clipped by 2 bases and J by 3 bases; unmatched bases: 7. The germline CDR1 and CDR2 sequences are SGHRS and YFSETQ. The CDR3 DNA follows: TGCGCCAGCAGCTTAATGACTAGCGAGATCTACGAGCAGTACTTC. This gives the protein CASSLMTSEIYEQYF. Variable domain in full (rest from reference TRBV5-1 and TRBJ2-7): KAGVTQTPRYLIKTRGQQVTLSCSPISGHRSVSWYQQTPGQGLQFLFEYFSETQRNKGNFPGRFSGRQFSNSRSEMNVSTLELGDSALYLCASSLMTSEIYEQYFGPGTRLTVT.

This sequence joins TRBV6-5 and TRBJ2-3; D unclear. The ends were cut back, 5 bases at V and 0 bases at J, with 12 bases in the middle. The germline gives CDR1 MNHEY, CDR2 SVGAGI. The CDR3 has 15 amino acids. For the CDR3, the DNA is TGTGCCAGCAGTCCCCTTTTTGCGAGCACAGATACGCAGTATTTT. The encoded protein is CASSPLFASTDTQYF.

This chain uses TRBV10-2 with TRBJ1-5; D remains ambiguous. Germline V gives CDR1 WSHSY, CDR2 SAAADI. Between the trimmed V and J ends, which lost 3 bases and 0 bases, there was a span of 12 bases. There are 16 residues in the CDR3. CDR3 sequence (DNA): TGCGCCAGCAGTGATGGCAGAGACTATAGCAATCAGCCCCAGCATTTT. Encoded protein: CASSDGRDYSNQPQHF.

This rearrangement joins TRBV11-2 to TRBJ2-3; weak D call: TRBD2 (5 bases). V shed 4 bases and J shed 4 bases, with 18 bases lying between them. Germline values: CDR1 SGHAT, CDR2 FQNNGV. This CDR3 has 16 residues. The CDR3 loop reads CASSSSVRVMSDTQYF. CDR3 nucleotides: TGTGCCAGCAGCTCGAGTGTGAGGGTTATGTCAGATACGCAGTATTTT.

The gene calls are TRBV28 and TRBJ2-7, with TRBD1 matching over 10 bases. Per the germline V gene, CDR1 is MDHEN and CDR2 is SYDVKM. The V and J ends lost 5 bases and 4 bases, in that order; junction bases with no gene match: 8. The CDR3 loop spans 15 amino acids. CDR3 DNA: TGTGCCAGCAGTGGACCGGGACAGGGGAGGTACGAGCAGTACTTC. Protein: CASSGPGQGRYEQYF.

This chain connects TRBV2 to TRBJ1-2; 9 bases agree with TRBD1. Trimming took 7 bases from V and 2 from J; bases not matched to a gene: 5. The germline gives CDR1 SNHLY, CDR2 FYNNEI. This CDR3 comprises 14 residues. The CDR3 reads CASKRGQGNYGYTF. CDR3 bases: TGTGCCAGCAAAAGAGGACAGGGGAACTATGGCTACACCTTC. Using reference TRBV2 and TRBJ1-2 for the parts outside the CDR3, the full variable domain is EPEVTQTPSHQVTQMGQEVILRCVPISNHLYFYWYRQILGQKVEFLVSFYNNEISEKSEIFDDQFSVERPDGSNFTLKIRSTKLEDSAMYFCASKRGQGNYGYTFGSGTRLTVV.

This clone was counted once. CDR3 sequence reads: CASSQEGGTGNYNEQFF. CDR3 nucleotides: TGTGCCAGCAGCCAAGAGGGGGGTACAGGGAATTACAATGAGCAGTTCTTC. The chain links TRBV3-1 (or the pseudogene TRBV3-2) to TRBJ2-1; the D gene could be TRBD1 or TRBD2 (6 bases each). Germline lookup yields CDR1 LGHDT and CDR2 YNNKEL (reference sequence). V dropped 0 bases and J dropped 4 bases, with 16 bases sitting between them. This CDR3 contains 17 residues.

The rearrangement links TRBV9 to TRBJ2-2; D ambiguous. V was trimmed by 7 bases and J by 3 bases, leaving 13 bases between them. This CDR3 region has 14 residues. Germline CDR1 is SGDLS and CDR2 is YYNGEE. As DNA, the CDR3 is TGTGCCAGCGCGTTAGGAAGAGACACCGGGGAGCTGTTTTTT. Translated, it gives CASALGRDTGELFF.